The 26 T cell receptor beta chains below come from one sample, sequenced in a study of blood T cell repertoires in COVID-19. Clones were sequenced by immunoSEQ multiplex PCR, and TCRdb holds only the in-frame ones, with some missing. In the table there are about 100,000 clones, more than 75% of which are singletons. The sample comprised peripheral blood. The receptors originated from a human donor in a cohort sampled during active COVID-19.

The J gene is TRBJ2-1, the V gene TRBV29-1; 9 bases match TRBD2. CDR1 is SQVTM and CDR2 is ANQGSEA in the germline V gene. The CDR3 extends over 14 amino acids. V lost 5 bases to trimming and J lost 7 bases; unmatched junction nucleotides: 9. Written as DNA, the CDR3 is TGCAGCGTTTCCGGTAGCGGGGGCCCAAATGAGCAGTTCTTC. Protein: CSVSGSGGPNEQFF.

With regard to this clone: Distinct nucleotide sequences in the sample also encode this CDR3. The genes are TRBV18 and TRBJ1-6; 8 nucleotides match TRBD1. V lost 6 bases and J lost 7; bases outside the gene matches: 2. Germline CDR1 is KGHSH and CDR2 is LQKENI. The CDR3 spans 13 residues. CDR3: CASSGQGNSPLHF. The CDR3 DNA is TGTGCCAGCTCCGGACAGGGCAATTCACCCCTCCACTTT. Supplemented by reference TRBV18 and TRBJ1-6, the full variable domain reads NAGVMQNPRHLVRRRGQEARLRCSPMKGHSHVYWYRQLPEEGLKFMVYLQKENIIDESGMPKERFSAEFPKEGPSILRIQQVVRGDSAAYFCASSGQGNSPLHFGNGTRLTVT.

A note on this clone: Mismatch with germline at one junction end may stem from a read error. This chain uses TRBV18 with TRBJ1-3; no firm D call. This CDR3 is built from 15 residues. CDR1 and CDR2 (germline): KGHSH, LQKENI. The chain's CDR3 is CASSPQRSSGNTIYF. The CDR3 bases are TGTGCCAGCTCTCCACAGCGATCCTCTGGAAACACCATATATTTT.

This chain uses TRBV5-1 with TRBJ2-2, with a tentative D call TRBD1 (6 bases). The V gene's germline CDR1 is SGHRS and CDR2 YFSETQ. CDR3 length: 15 amino acids. V lost 3 bases and J lost 5, with 14 bases in between. For the CDR3, the DNA is TGCGCCAGCAGCTCCAATACAGGGAGTACCGGGGAGCTGTTTTTT. It is translated as CASSSNTGSTGELFF.

The rearrangement uses TRBV11-2 and TRBJ1-1; 8 bases are shared with TRBD1. The CDR3 runs 13 residues. CDR1 is SGHAT and CDR2 is FQNNGV in the germline V gene. V shed 5 bases, J shed 11 bases, and the junction held 10 bases outside the gene matches. The CDR3 nucleotides are TGTGCCAGCAGCCAGGACAGGGCGGAGAGGGCTTTCTTT. Residues: CASSQDRAERAFF.

V and J are TRBV9 and TRBJ2-3; D is perhaps TRBD2 (6 bases). The CDR3 is 14 residues long. The germline gives CDR1 SGDLS, CDR2 YYNGEE. The V gene lost 3 bases and the J gene lost 6 bases, with 14 bases spanning the gap. The CDR3 is CASSGTGLRDTQYF. In nucleotides, the CDR3 is TGTGCCAGCAGCGGAACGGGACTTCGGGATACGCAGTATTTT.

The CDR3: CASSSGVGPVTQYF. CDR3 nucleotide sequence: TGTGCCAGCAGCTCTGGTGTGGGGCCGGTTACGCAGTATTTT. The chain is built from TRBV11-2 and TRBJ2-3, with D possibly TRBD1 on 5 matching bases. Between the trimmed V and J ends, which lost 4 bases and 8 bases, there was a span of 16 bases. Germline V CDR1 and CDR2: SGHAT, FQNNGV. The CDR3 spans 14 residues.

The rearrangement joins TRBV12-3 or TRBV12-4 to TRBJ1-1; D perhaps matches TRBD1 (5 bases). The CDR3 length is 13 residues. V was cut by 11 bases and J by 5 bases, with 18 bases left in between. CDR3 DNA sequence: TGTGCCGTGCGCGGGGGGAGGTGGACTGAAGCTTTCTTT. It specifies CAVRGGRWTEAFF.

J is TRBJ2-1 and V is TRBV3-1 (or the pseudogene TRBV3-2), with 7 bases lining up with TRBD2. The CDR3 consists of 17 residues. Germline CDR1 LGHDT, CDR2 YNNKEL (reference sequence). Trimming at V came to 1 base and at J to 0 bases, leaving 6 bases not matched to a gene. The CDR3 reads CASSQGSREASYNEQFF. The CDR3 DNA is TGTGCCAGCAGCCAAGGATCACGGGAGGCCTCCTACAATGAGCAGTTCTTC.

The chain recombines TRBV19 with TRBJ1-4; 7 bases line up with TRBD1. V lost 6 bases and J lost 0; bases outside the gene matches: 7. There are 16 residues in the CDR3. CDR1 LNHDA and CDR2 SQIVND come from the germline V gene (reference sequence). The chain's CDR3 is CASRTRQGATNEKLFF. In DNA form, the CDR3 reads TGTGCCAGTAGAACAAGACAGGGCGCAACTAATGAAAAACTGTTTTTT.

The J gene is TRBJ1-4, the V gene TRBV5-1; D is ambiguous. This CDR3 is built from 14 residues. From germline, CDR1 is SGHRS and CDR2 YFSETQ. V was shortened by 0 bases and J by 7 bases, with 10 bases between the two germline ends. The CDR3 DNA reads as TGCGCCAGCAGCTTGGAGGGAGGAGGTGAAAAACTGTTTTTT. It encodes CASSLEGGGEKLFF. Drawing the rest from reference TRBV5-1 and TRBJ1-4, the complete variable domain is KAGVTQTPRYLIKTRGQQVTLSCSPISGHRSVSWYQQTPGQGLQFLFEYFSETQRNKGNFPGRFSGRQFSNSRSEMNVSTLELGDSALYLCASSLEGGGEKLFFGSGTQLSVL.

This chain uses TRBV27 with TRBJ1-6; possibly TRBD1 for D (5 bases). The germline V gene encodes CDR1 MNHEY and CDR2 SMNVEV (reference sequence). The CDR3 runs to 17 residues. With 0 bases removed from V and 0 bases from J, the gap between germline ends came to 9 bases. The chain's CDR3 is CASSLSRVSSYNSPLHF. In DNA, the CDR3 is TGTGCCAGCAGTTTATCCAGGGTTAGCTCCTATAATTCACCCCTCCACTTT.

The J gene is TRBJ2-3, the V gene TRBV7-2; a weak D match, TRBD2 (5 bases). V dropped 5 bases and J dropped 1 base, with 16 bases sitting between them. The CDR3 sequence is 16 residues long. The germline V gene has CDR1 SGHTA and CDR2 FQGNSA. The CDR3 DNA sequence: TGTGCCAGCAGCCCGACGAAAGGGAGCGGCACAGATACGCAGTATTTT. It is translated as CASSPTKGSGTDTQYF.

V and J are TRBV2 and TRBJ2-3; D possibly corresponds to TRBD2 (5 bases). The CDR3 is 14 amino acids. V lost 6 bases and J lost 0, with 10 bases in between. Germline V lookup: CDR1 SNHLY, CDR2 FYNNEI. CDR3 protein: CASRAAYSTDTQYF. CDR3 coding DNA: TGTGCCAGCAGAGCGGCTTATAGCACAGATACGCAGTATTTT.

This sequence joins TRBV27 and TRBJ2-7; weak D call: TRBD1 (6 bases). The germline CDR1 and CDR2 sequences are MNHEY and SMNVEV (reference sequence). V dropped 4 bases and J dropped 0 bases, with 13 bases sitting between them. There are 15 residues in the CDR3. The CDR3 loop reads CASSSHRVSSYEQYF. In DNA form, the CDR3 reads TGTGCCAGCAGTTCCCACAGGGTGAGCTCCTACGAGCAGTACTTC.

This chain links TRBV18 with TRBJ2-2; D is uncertain. The CDR3 runs to 12 residues. Germline lookup yields CDR1 KGHSH and CDR2 LQKENI. V lost 3 bases and J 7 bases, leaving 6 bases between the germline ends. The CDR3 nucleotides are TGTGCCAGCTCACCCTCTGTCGGGGAGCTGTTTTTT. Translated, it gives CASSPSVGELFF. Full variable domain (remainder filled in from reference TRBV18 and TRBJ2-2): NAGVMQNPRHLVRRRGQEARLRCSPMKGHSHVYWYRQLPEEGLKFMVYLQKENIIDESGMPKERFSAEFPKEGPSILRIQQVVRGDSAAYFCASSPSVGELFFGEGSRLTVL.

This chain uses TRBV18 with TRBJ2-7; D perhaps matches TRBD1 (5 bases). Trimming took off 0 bases at V and 2 bases at J, with 11 bases between the two ends. Germline CDR1 KGHSH, CDR2 LQKENI. There are 15 residues in the CDR3. CDR3 nucleotides: TGTGCCAGCTCACCACCGGGGCTGGCAACCTACGAGCAGTACTTC. This gives the protein CASSPPGLATYEQYF. The entire variable domain, with the rest obtained from reference TRBV18 and TRBJ2-7, is as follows: NAGVMQNPRHLVRRRGQEARLRCSPMKGHSHVYWYRQLPEEGLKFMVYLQKENIIDESGMPKERFSAEFPKEGPSILRIQQVVRGDSAAYFCASSPPGLATYEQYFGPGTRLTVT.

The chain recombines TRBV7-2 with TRBJ2-1, with 11 bases lining up with TRBD2. V lost 4 bases, J lost 4 bases, and 3 bases stayed unmatched. The CDR3 totals 15 residues. The germline gives CDR1 SGHTA, CDR2 FQGNSA. For the CDR3, the DNA is TGTGCCAGCAGCTCCTTAGCGGGGGGGTACAATGAGCAGTTCTTC. Translating it yields CASSSLAGGYNEQFF. The full variable domain, its missing parts supplied by reference TRBV7-2 and TRBJ2-1, is GAGVSQSPSNKVTEKGKDVELRCDPISGHTALYWYRQSLGQGLEFLIYFQGNSAPDKSGLPSDRFSAERTGGSVSTLTIQRTQQEDSAVYLCASSSLAGGYNEQFFGPGTRLTVL.

This clone has a single count. V gene TRBV9 combines with J gene TRBJ2-5; 15 nucleotides align to TRBD2. Looked up from germline, CDR1 is SGDLS and CDR2 is YYNGEE. Trimming cost V 4 bases and J 4 bases; bases outside gene matches: 8. This CDR3 spans 17 amino acids. The CDR3 loop reads CASSIGTSGRSGETQYF. The CDR3 DNA reads TGTGCCAGCAGCATCGGGACTAGCGGGAGGAGTGGAGAGACCCAGTACTTC.

This chain links TRBV3-1 (or the pseudogene TRBV3-2) with TRBJ2-1, with D unresolved. Germline values: CDR1 LGHDT, CDR2 YNNKEL (reference sequence). V was clipped by 3 bases and J by 6 bases, with 12 bases between them. The length of the CDR3 is 14 residues. The chain's CDR3 is CASSQRLVTNEQFF. The DNA of the CDR3 is TGTGCCAGCAGCCAGAGGCTAGTTACCAATGAGCAGTTCTTC.

The CDR3 DNA follows: TGTGCCAGCTCACAGCCCTACCCCAGGCCTGAAGCTTTCTTT. It translates to CASSQPYPRPEAFF. The V gene is TRBV18, the J gene TRBJ1-1; D is undetermined. Germline V gene sequence: CDR1 KGHSH, CDR2 LQKENI. This CDR3 spans 14 amino acids. Trimming stripped 4 bases from V and 6 bases from J, with 15 bases between.

This clone showed up just once. The chain uses TRBV7-2 and TRBJ1-3; maybe TRBD1 (5 bases). Germline assignment: CDR1 SGHTA and CDR2 FQGNSA. The CDR3 has 16 amino acids. The V end was cut by 4 bases, the J end by 0 bases, with 13 bases between. CDR3 DNA: TGTGCCAGCAGCTCACAGGCACAGAGCTCTGGAAACACCATATATTTT. Translated, it gives CASSSQAQSSGNTIYF.

The V call is TRBV7-2, the J call TRBJ2-5; unclear D gene. The CDR3 loop spans 14 amino acids. Trimming stripped 2 bases from V and 5 bases from J, with 12 bases between. Germline CDR1 is SGHTA and CDR2 is FQGNSA. CDR3 residues: CASSLTPRTETQYF. CDR3 DNA: TGTGCCAGCAGCTTAACCCCTAGAACGGAGACCCAGTACTTC.

This rearrangement joins TRBV4-1 to TRBJ1-6; the D gene is possibly TRBD1 (5 bases). V shed 1 base and J shed 7 bases, with 11 bases lying between them. This CDR3 has 15 amino acids. Germline-derived CDR1 and CDR2 are MGHRA and YSYEKL. CDR3 in DNA: TGCGCCAGCAGCCAAGCAGACAGCCCAAATTCACCCCTCCACTTT. Protein product: CASSQADSPNSPLHF.

This chain links TRBV6-1 with TRBJ1-2; D gene unclear. Between the trimmed V and J ends, which lost 2 bases and 5 bases, there was a span of 3 bases. This CDR3 is 11 amino acids long. Germline V gene data show CDR1 as MNHNS and CDR2 as SASEGT. Here the CDR3 DNA reads TGTGCCAGCAGTGAACGGTATGGCTACACCTTC. This translates into CASSERYGYTF.

The J gene is TRBJ1-1, the V gene TRBV29-1; a weak D match, TRBD1 (6 bases). The germline V and J ends were trimmed by 4 bases and 4 bases, with 13 bases remaining between them. The CDR3 consists of 13 residues. Germline V gene data show CDR1 as SQVTM and CDR2 as ANQGSEA. As DNA, the CDR3 is TGCAGCGTTGCAGGGGTTTCAGGCACTGAAGCTTTCTTT. Translation gives CSVAGVSGTEAFF.